The subject of this entry is one TCR beta chain. What it binds is unknown. This sample stems from a study of cytomegalovirus exposure and HLA in healthy donors. Study information: Earlier sequencing of about 179 million T cells yielded fewer than 140 million unique TCR beta sequences. Study-level points and caveats: The study flagged 150 to 200 TCR beta chains as cytomegalovirus-associated.

PCR primers comprised 60 Vbeta and 13 Jbeta primers. Assay used: immunoSEQ multiplex PCR; TCRdb lists only in-frame clones, some missing. Among around 150,000 clones listed, about 66% were seen once. Germline CDR1 and CDR2: MGHRA and YSYEKL. V shed 0 bases and J 4 bases; nucleotides not matched to a gene: 3. CDR3 size: 15 residues. The clonotype originates from a human donor in good health. The chain recombines TRBV4-1 with TRBJ2-1, with TRBD2 matching 7 bases. Sequenced input: PBMCs. Here the CDR3 reads CASSQETSAYNEQFF. In DNA form, the CDR3 reads TGCGCCAGCAGCCAAGAAACTAGCGCATACAATGAGCAGTTCTTC.